The T cell receptor beta chain under discussion was sequenced for a study of cytomegalovirus exposure and HLA in healthy donors. CDR3 length: 17 amino acids. The PCR employed 60 Vbeta primers together with 13 Jbeta primers. Assay: immunoSEQ multiplex PCR; the TCRdb copy retains only in-frame clones and omits some. The data contain approximately 160,000 clones, roughly 77% of them singletons. Study observations and caveats: The study had only CMV serostatus as immune exposure information.

With regard to this clone: The antigen remains unidentified.

This chain links TRBV21-1 with TRBJ2-4; TRBD2 is the table's D call, not checked against the DNA. TRBV21-1 is shown as a pseudogene. This clonotype was obtained from a woman in her 40s in good health and CMV-seropositive. Sequences were obtained from PBMCs. The CDR3 DNA follows: TGTGCCAGCAGCAAAGAGTGGACTAGCGGGAGATCGGACATTCAGTACTTC. Protein: CASSKEWTSGRSDIQYF.